The 20 T cell receptor beta chains presented below share a single source sample, sequenced in a study of neurological immune-mediated disorders. MiXCR, applied by TCRdb to the 5' RACE reads, yields one record per CDR3 protein. This sample carries approximately 40,000 distinct CDR3 sequences, approximately 21% of them seen once, and the ten largest clones take almost 4.5%. Described time point: technical triplicate 3. Material for sequencing was PBMCs. These receptors were collected from a man aged 55 to 70 with HTLV-1-associated myelopathy (HAM/TSP).

To note about this clonotype: The CDR3 does not close with the conserved phenylalanine or tryptophan, likely indicating a read error. The chain combines TRBV12-3 or TRBV12-4 with TRBJ2-3, with TRBD1 as a possible D gene (5 bases). This CDR3 region has 12 residues. CDR3 sequence reads: CASSKDTYTQYL. The CDR3 DNA is TGTGCCAGCAGCAAGGACACATATACGCAGTATCTT.

The table lists this clonotype with many counts. The V call is TRBV9, the J call TRBJ2-5; D gene uncertain. This CDR3 is built from 13 residues. V lost 4 bases, J lost 2 bases, and 9 bases lay in between. The germline CDR1 and CDR2 sequences are SGDLS and YYNGEE. The CDR3 nucleotides read TGTGCCAGCAGCCCCAACTTACAAGAGACCCAGTACTTC. It specifies CASSPNLQETQYF.

The chain combines TRBV12-3 or TRBV12-4 with TRBJ2-7; 11 bases are shared with TRBD1. With 5 bases clipped from V and 1 base from J, the junction kept 1 base outside the gene matches. The CDR3 contains 14 residues. The CDR3 spells CASSRDRGSYEQYF. The CDR3 nucleotides are TGTGCCAGCAGTAGGGACAGGGGGTCCTACGAGCAGTACTTC.

This clonotype was counted ten times or more. This sequence joins TRBV3-1 and TRBJ1-1, with a possible D match to TRBD1 (5 bases). The V and J ends lost 9 bases and 7 bases respectively, with 12 bases between them. Looked up from germline, CDR1 is LGHDT and CDR2 is YNNKEL (reference sequence). The CDR3 is made up of 11 amino acids. In DNA form, the CDR3 reads TGTGCCAGTCAGGGACCCCTTGAAGCTTTCTTT. This gives the protein CASQGPLEAFF.

In its sample, this clonotype was seen many times. The V gene is TRBV20-1, the J gene TRBJ1-2; maybe TRBD1 (5 bases). Germline V gene sequence: CDR1 DFQATT, CDR2 SNEGSKA (reference sequence). The CDR3 spans 14 residues. Trimming stripped 2 bases from V and 1 base from J, with 11 bases between. In nucleotides, the CDR3 is TGCAGTGCTAGACAGCCCAGGGTTAACTATGGCTACACCTTC. Translating it yields CSARQPRVNYGYTF.

This clonotype was detected many times. This sequence joins TRBV5-4 and TRBJ2-3, with 10 positions matching TRBD2. After removal of 1 base from V and 0 bases from J, the junction contained 2 bases not matched to a gene. The CDR3 runs 16 residues. Germline V gene data show CDR1 as SGHNT and CDR2 as YYREEE (reference sequence). This CDR3 reads CASSLTSGTSTDTQYF. The CDR3 nucleotides read TGTGCCAGCAGCTTGACTAGCGGGACTAGCACAGATACGCAGTATTTT.

This chain links TRBV14 with TRBJ2-7; D remains ambiguous. The germline CDR1 and CDR2 sequences are SGHDN and FVKESK. CDR3 length: 14 residues. V lost 1 base and J 5 bases, leaving 12 bases between the germline ends. CDR3 residues: CASSQGRWFHEQYF. The CDR3 bases are TGTGCCAGCAGCCAAGGGCGTTGGTTCCACGAGCAGTACTTC.

This clonotype showed up many times. The chain carries TRBV24-1 and TRBJ2-1; the match to TRBD2 covers 12 bases. CDR1 is KGHDR and CDR2 is SFDVKD in the germline V gene. The V segment lost 0 bases and the J segment 7 bases; nucleotides outside the gene matches: 12. This CDR3 contains 19 residues. The CDR3 protein is CATSDLPASGRDHWNEQFF. CDR3 bases: TGTGCCACCAGTGATTTGCCGGCTAGCGGGAGGGACCATTGGAATGAGCAGTTCTTC.

Ten or more counts support this clonotype. V is TRBV20-1 and J is TRBJ1-1; D might be TRBD1 (6 bases). Germline lookup yields CDR1 DFQATT and CDR2 SNEGSKA (reference sequence). This CDR3 has 14 residues. V was trimmed by 0 bases and J by 1 base, leaving 9 bases between them. CDR3 in amino acids: CSARDGGSNTEAFF. Here the CDR3 DNA reads TGCAGTGCTAGAGATGGGGGCTCGAACACTGAAGCTTTCTTT.

This clonotype was seen many times. The chain carries TRBV5-1 and TRBJ2-6; a weak D match, TRBD1 (5 bases). This CDR3 region has 13 residues. Trimming shortened V by 4 bases and J by 8 bases, and 10 bases separated the two germline ends. Germline V lookup: CDR1 SGHRS, CDR2 YFSETQ. The CDR3 sequence is CASSTQGTNVLTF. The CDR3 DNA sequence: TGCGCCAGCAGCACTCAGGGTACCAACGTCCTGACTTTC.

There are many counts of this clonotype. CDR3 protein: CSARETFEGSGQYF. For the CDR3, the DNA is TGCAGTGCTAGAGAAACTTTTGAGGGCAGTGGGCAGTACTTC. The chain combines TRBV20-1 with TRBJ2-7; TRBD2 might be the D (5 bases). Deletions cut 0 bases from V and 9 bases from J, with 18 bases between. The germline CDR1 and CDR2 sequences are DFQATT and SNEGSKA (reference sequence). The CDR3 has 14 amino acids.

Many counts were recorded for this clonotype. V is TRBV5-1 and J is TRBJ2-7, with 7 bases identical to TRBD2. With V trimmed by 2 bases and J by 0 bases, 8 bases remained unmatched. Germline V gene sequence: CDR1 SGHRS, CDR2 YFSETQ. CDR3 length equals 16 residues. This chain's CDR3 is CASSLGRLAASYEQYF. In nucleotides, the CDR3 is TGCGCCAGCAGCTTAGGGAGGCTAGCGGCCTCCTACGAGCAGTACTTC.

J is TRBJ2-1 and V is TRBV6-6; possibly TRBD1 for D (6 bases). Germline V gene data show CDR1 as MNHNY and CDR2 as SVGAGI (reference sequence). There are 16 residues in the CDR3. The V end was cut by 5 bases, the J end by 0 bases, with 14 bases between. This chain's CDR3 is CASSSLQGSSYNEQFF. The CDR3 region has the DNA TGTGCCAGCAGTAGCCTACAGGGTAGCTCCTACAATGAGCAGTTCTTC.

The gene calls are TRBV3-1 and TRBJ2-7; a weak D match, TRBD1 (6 bases). The germline V and J ends were trimmed by 0 bases and 4 bases, with 13 bases remaining between them. The germline V gene has CDR1 LGHDT and CDR2 YNNKEL (reference sequence). CDR3 length equals 15 residues. CDR3 sequence reads: CASSQDHRVDYEQYF. For the CDR3, the DNA is TGTGCCAGCAGCCAAGATCACAGGGTAGATTACGAGCAGTACTTC.

This clonotype was recorded at least ten times. The chain carries TRBV20-1 and TRBJ1-1; D possibly corresponds to TRBD1 (5 bases). V lost 5 bases, J lost 1 base, and 17 bases lay in between. Germline V CDR1 and CDR2: DFQATT, SNEGSKA (reference sequence). This CDR3 contains 15 residues. The CDR3 sequence: CSAPPYGAANTEAFF. For the CDR3, the DNA is TGCAGTGCTCCCCCATATGGGGCCGCGAACACTGAAGCTTTCTTT.

Here the CDR3 reads CSARDEGGSVHSPLHF. The CDR3 DNA follows: TGCAGTGCTAGAGATGAGGGGGGGAGTGTACATTCACCCCTCCACTTT. The J gene is TRBJ1-6, the V gene TRBV20-1, with D maybe TRBD1 (6 bases). CDR3 length: 16 amino acids. CDR1 DFQATT and CDR2 SNEGSKA come from the germline V gene (reference sequence). Trimming stripped 0 bases from V and 8 bases from J, with 17 bases between.

At least ten counts were recorded for this clonotype. CDR3 residues: CASSYGSGPIYGYTF. The CDR3 DNA reads as TGTGCCAGCAGTTACGGGTCAGGGCCTATCTATGGCTACACCTTC. V and J are TRBV6-2 or TRBV6-3 and TRBJ1-2; D perhaps matches TRBD1 (5 bases). Germline CDR1 is MNHEY and CDR2 is SVGEGT. Trimming left V 2 bases short and J 4 bases short, with 14 bases between. The CDR3 is made up of 15 amino acids.

This clonotype was observed at least ten times. This sequence joins TRBV5-1 and TRBJ2-3; D unclear. This CDR3 region has 14 residues. Per the germline V gene, CDR1 is SGHRS and CDR2 is YFSETQ. The ends were cut back, 1 base at V and 1 base at J, with 7 bases in the middle. DNA of the CDR3: TGCGCCAGCAGCTTGAACGACCGCACAGATACGCAGTATTTT. Protein product: CASSLNDRTDTQYF. Based on the CDR3 plus reference TRBV5-1 and TRBJ2-3, the full variable domain is KAGVTQTPRYLIKTRGQQVTLSCSPISGHRSVSWYQQTPGQGLQFLFEYFSETQRNKGNFPGRFSGRQFSNSRSEMNVSTLELGDSALYLCASSLNDRTDTQYFGPGTRLTVL.

This clonotype showed up many times. A much larger clone differs by one base, so this may be a read error. The V gene is TRBV10-3, the J gene TRBJ2-2, with 14 positions matching TRBD2. The CDR3 covers 20 residues. In germline, CDR1 is ENHRY, CDR2 SYGVKD. This CDR3 reads CVIRGPGLAGEGYRTGELFF. The CDR3 DNA reads TGTGTCATCAGAGGTCCGGGACTAGCGGGAGAAGGCTACCGAACCGGGGAGCTGTTTTTT.

This clonotype was counted ten times or more. The V call is TRBV7-2, the J call TRBJ2-7; TRBD1 might be the D (6 bases). Trimming cost V 4 bases and J 1 base, with 11 bases left between them. Germline V gene sequence: CDR1 SGHTA, CDR2 FQGNSA. The CDR3 totals 14 residues. The CDR3 loop reads CASSWGPKSYEQYF. The CDR3 DNA is TGTGCCAGCAGCTGGGGGCCCAAATCCTACGAGCAGTACTTC.